A selection of T cell receptor beta chains follows, all from one sample in a study of T cells in Graves' hyperthyroidism and ophthalmopathy. MiXCR, applied by TCRdb to the multiplex PCR reads, yields one record per CDR3 protein. This sample carries almost 600,000 distinct CDR3 sequences, just over 45% of them seen once, and the ten largest clones take around 7.7%. Material for sequencing was peripheral blood or thyroid tissue (not recorded which). The receptors derive from a young woman with Graves' hyperthyroidism. Each CDR3 is given with its conserved first and last residue. Fields, in order: J gene, D gene, clone size, V gene, CDR3 protein, CDR3 DNA. A D gene is named only where the DNA matches it firmly. A clone size is listed for some rows: how often the clone was seen (once, few, many), or a class if it is expanded.

>TRBJ2-2|NA|NA|TRBV4-2
CASSQDGGIGELFF
TGTGCCAGCAGCCAAGATGGGGGTATCGGGGAGCTGTTTTTT
>TRBJ1-4|TRBD1|many|TRBV15
CATSTLTGQGSEKLFF
TGTGCCACCAGCACTTTAACTGGACAGGGGAGCGAAAAACTGTTTTTT
>TRBJ1-2|TRBD1|NA|TRBV7-3
CASSPDTGDRGHGYTF
TGTGCCAGCAGCCCTGACACCGGGGACAGAGGTCATGGCTACACCTTC
>TRBJ1-1|NA|NA|TRBV13
CASSLVGALVEGAFF
TGTGCCAGCAGCTTAGTGGGGGCGCTCGTTGAGGGAGCTTTCTTT
>TRBJ2-5|TRBD1|NA|TRBV20-1
CSARDNRGRRNETQYF
TGCAGTGCTAGAGATAACAGGGGGCGCAGGAATGAGACCCAGTACTTC
>TRBJ2-5|NA|many|TRBV29-1
CSGVGIGETQYF
TGCAGCGGGGTAGGGATCGGAGAGACCCAGTACTTC
>TRBJ1-1|NA|many|TRBV19
CASSNPRGNTEAFF
TGTGCCAGTAGTAACCCGCGCGGGAACACTGAAGCTTTCTTT
>TRBJ2-1|NA|few|TRBV5-4
CASSWAAGYHNEQFF
TGTGCCAGCAGCTGGGCAGCGGGTTACCACAATGAGCAGTTCTTC
>TRBJ1-5|TRBD1|NA|TRBV29-1
CSAGGGQPQHF
TGCAGCGCAGGGGGCGGTCAGCCCCAGCATTTT
>TRBJ1-1|NA|many|TRBV5-1
CASRGRIDTEAFF
TGCGCCAGCAGAGGTAGGATTGACACTGAAGCTTTCTTT